This T cell receptor (beta chain) emerged from a study of T-cell reconstitution after alpha-beta-depleted transplantation in children. Unique molecular identifiers were used to barcode this TCRbeta library. One entry per CDR3 protein results from TCRdb running MiXCR on the PCR reads. This repertoire shows roughly 340,000 distinct CDR3 sequences, around 15% found once; its top ten account for around 38%. This clonotype was seen many times. Per germline, CDR1 MDHEN and CDR2 SYDVKM. The length of the CDR3 is 16 residues. The V segment lost 6 bases and the J segment 1 base; nucleotides outside the gene matches: 10.

The sequence was collected from a male patient aged 2 to 10 who had a stem cell transplant for acute lymphoblastic leukemia, so the T cells may come from the graft donor. The gene calls are TRBV28 and TRBJ2-3, with 7 bases matching TRBD2. The input for sequencing was PBMCs, mostly from graft donor cells, taken 360 days after TCRalphabeta/CD19-depleted stem cell transplant. CDR3 sequence (DNA): TGTGCCAGCAGCTTCGAAACTAGCGAGGGCACAGATACGCAGTATTTT. Amino acid sequence: CASSFETSEGTDTQYF.